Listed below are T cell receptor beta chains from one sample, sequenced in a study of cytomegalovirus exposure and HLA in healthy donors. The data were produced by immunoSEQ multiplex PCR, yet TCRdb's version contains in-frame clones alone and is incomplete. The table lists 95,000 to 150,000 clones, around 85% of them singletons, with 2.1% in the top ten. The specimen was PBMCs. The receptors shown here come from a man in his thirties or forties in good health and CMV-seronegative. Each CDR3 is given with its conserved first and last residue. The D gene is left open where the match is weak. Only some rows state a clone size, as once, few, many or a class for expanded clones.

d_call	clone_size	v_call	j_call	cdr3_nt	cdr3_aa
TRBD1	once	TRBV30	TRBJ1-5	TGTGCCTGGAGCATGACAGGGAGTGGGAACAATCAGCCCCAGCATTTT	CAWSMTGSGNNQPQHF
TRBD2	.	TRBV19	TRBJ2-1	TGTGCCAGTACTAACCTCCGGACTAGCGGGGCCAATGAGCAGTTCTTC	CASTNLRTSGANEQFF
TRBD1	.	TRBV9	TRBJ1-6	TGTGCCAGCAGCGCAGGGGGCGAAGGTTCACCCCTCCACTTT	CASSAGGEGSPLHF
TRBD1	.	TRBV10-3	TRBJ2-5	TGTGCCATCAGCGGGACAGGGGGAGAGACCCAGTACTTC	CAISGTGGETQYF
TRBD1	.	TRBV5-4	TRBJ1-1	TGTGCCAGCAGCTTTGGTGGACAGGGTGTGAGCACTGAAGCTTTCTTT	CASSFGGQGVSTEAFF
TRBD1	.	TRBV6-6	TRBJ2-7	TGTGCCAGCAGGGGGACAGGCGCCTACGAGCAGTACTTC	CASRGTGAYEQYF
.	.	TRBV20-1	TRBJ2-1	TGCAGTGCCGCAGGGGGGAAATTGGAGTTCTTC	CSAAGGKLEFF
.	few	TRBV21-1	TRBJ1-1	TGTGCCAGCAGCAAACCAGGACAGGCACTGTCCCTGAACACTGAAGCTTTCTTT	CASSKPGQALSLNTEAFF
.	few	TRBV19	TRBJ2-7	TGTGCCAGTAGTATCACGGCGGGCCAGTCGTGGGGGCAGGTAGACGAGCAGTACTTC	CASSITAGQSWGQVDEQYF
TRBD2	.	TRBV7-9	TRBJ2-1	TGTTCCAGCAGCCCCCAGACTAGCGGGGGGGCCGAGCAGTTCTTC	CSSSPQTSGGAEQFF
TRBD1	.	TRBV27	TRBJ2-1	TGTGCCAGCAGTTTGACAGGGGGCTTGGATGAGCAGTTCTTC	CASSLTGGLDEQFF
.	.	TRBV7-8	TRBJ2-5	TGTGCCAGCAGGGAACGGGAGATTTACCAAGAGACCCAGTACTTC	CASREREIYQETQYF
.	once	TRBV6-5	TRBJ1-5	TGTGCCAGCAGTTATAGAATCAATCAGCCCCAGCATTTT	CASSYRINQPQHF
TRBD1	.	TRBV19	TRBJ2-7	TGTGCCAGTAGTCAACCGGGACAGGGGACCCACGAGCAGTACTTC	CASSQPGQGTHEQYF
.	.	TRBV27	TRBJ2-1	TGTGCCAGCAGTCTGCGCAGGGGTGACAATGAGCAGTTCTTC	CASSLRRGDNEQFF
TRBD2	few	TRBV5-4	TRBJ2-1	TGTGCCAGCAGCTTCGGGGGGGCGATCAATGAGCAGTTCTTC	CASSFGGAINEQFF
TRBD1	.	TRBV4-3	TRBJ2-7	TGCGCCAGCAGCCACCGGGGACAGTCCTATGAGCAGTACTTC	CASSHRGQSYEQYF
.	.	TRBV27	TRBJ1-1	TGTGCCAGCAGTCCGGGGGGGACTGAAGCTTTCTTT	CASSPGGTEAFF
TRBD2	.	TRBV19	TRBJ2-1	TGTGCCAGTACCCCACGTGGGGGGAGGGATGAGCAGTTCTTC	CASTPRGGRDEQFF
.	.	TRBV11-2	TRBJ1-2	TGTGCCAGCAGCAGTATTGGTCGGACTTTCTACACCTTC	CASSSIGRTFYTF
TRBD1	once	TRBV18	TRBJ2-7	TGTGCCAGCTCACCCGGACAGGGGGGGGACGAGCAGTACTTC	CASSPGQGGDEQYF
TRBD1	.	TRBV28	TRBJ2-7	TGTGCCAGCAGTCGATCGGGGGTCCGGGACAGGGGTCGGTACGAGCAGTACTTC	CASSRSGVRDRGRYEQYF
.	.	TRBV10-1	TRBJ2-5	TGCGCCAGCAGTGAGGGGTCTAGCCCACGGGAGACCCAGTACTTC	CASSEGSSPRETQYF
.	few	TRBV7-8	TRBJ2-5	TGTGCCAGCAGCCGACGATTGGGCACGGGAAACGAGACCCAGTACTTC	CASSRRLGTGNETQYF
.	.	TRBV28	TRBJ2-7	TGTGCCAGCAGTTTAGCTCAGCTAGCCTACGAGCAGTACTTC	CASSLAQLAYEQYF
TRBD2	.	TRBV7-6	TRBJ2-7	TGTGCCAGCAGCCCCCGGGGGGGGGCCTACGAGCAGTGCTTC	CASSPRGGAYEQCF
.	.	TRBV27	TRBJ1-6	TGTGCCAGCAGTTCGTCTCAGGGGCCCTATTCACCCCTCCACTTT	CASSSSQGPYSPLHF
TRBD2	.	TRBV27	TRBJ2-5	TGTGCCAGCAGTTTATCGACTAGCGGGGGTTGGGAGACCCAGTACTTC	CASSLSTSGGWETQYF
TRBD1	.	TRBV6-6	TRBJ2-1	TGTGCCAGCAGTTACTCGAGCCCCCAGGGGGATGAGCAGTTCTTC	CASSYSSPQGDEQFF
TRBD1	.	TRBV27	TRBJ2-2	TGTGCCAGCAGTTTAACGTGGACAGGGGGCTCCGGGGAGCTGTTTTTT	CASSLTWTGGSGELFF
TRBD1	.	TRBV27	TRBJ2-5	TGTGCCAGCAGCCCCTTCCTTCTTGACAGGGAAGCTATAGAGACCCAGTACTTC	CASSPFLLDREAIETQYF
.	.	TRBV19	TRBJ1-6	TGTGCCAGTAGTATTGCGCCGGGGGACTCACCCCTCCACTTT	CASSIAPGDSPLHF
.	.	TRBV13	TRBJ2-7	TGTGCCAGCAGCCCAACGGACAAAGCATCCTACGAGCAGTACTTC	CASSPTDKASYEQYF
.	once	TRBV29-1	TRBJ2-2	TGCAGCGTTGGCCACACGAACACCGGGGAGCTGTTTTTT	CSVGHTNTGELFF
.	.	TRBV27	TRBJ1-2	TGTGCCAGCAGTTCCATCGCCTCAGGGCCTCTCCCGTTAGGCTACACCTTC	CASSSIASGPLPLGYTF
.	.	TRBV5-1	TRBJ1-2	TGCGCCAGTTACCTGGAGGCAACTAACTATGGCTACACCTTC	CASYLEATNYGYTF
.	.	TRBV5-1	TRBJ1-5	TGCGCCAGCAGCTTGTCCCTCAATCAGCCCCAGCATTTT	CASSLSLNQPQHF
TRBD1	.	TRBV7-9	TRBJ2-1	TGTGCCAGCAGCCGGGACAGTATAGAGCAGTTCTTC	CASSRDSIEQFF